The next 14 T cell receptor beta chains were all read from a single sample in a study of blood T cell repertoires in COVID-19. Using immunoSEQ multiplex PCR, the repertoire was profiled, and TCRdb retains in-frame clones only, with some absent. The table has 140,000 to 150,000 clones, around nine tenths seen once; the top ten hold about 1.7%. Sample: peripheral blood. The receptors stem from a woman in her forties or fifties with acute or convalescent COVID-19.

This clone was seen only once. The sample contains more than one DNA sequence encoding this CDR3. The chain couples TRBV20-1 to TRBJ2-3; TRBD2 aligns across 8 bases. The CDR3 runs to 14 residues. The V segment lost 3 bases and the J segment 0 bases; nucleotides outside the gene matches: 2. Looked up from germline, CDR1 is DFQATT and CDR2 is SNEGSKA (reference sequence). Here the CDR3 DNA reads TGCAGTGCTAGTGCTAGCGGGAGCACAGATACGCAGTATTTT. Protein product: CSASASGSTDTQYF.

The chain recombines TRBV12-3 or TRBV12-4 with TRBJ1-1; D is uncertain. CDR3 size: 12 residues. With 1 base removed from V and 8 bases from J, the gap between germline ends came to 8 bases. The CDR3 reads CASSLGGREAFF. The CDR3 DNA follows: TGTGCCAGCAGTTTAGGAGGCAGAGAAGCTTTCTTT.

The chain joins TRBV6-6 to TRBJ1-2; TRBD1 matches at 10 bases. J lost 5 bases, V lost 5 bases, and 17 bases had no gene match. The V gene's germline CDR1 is MNHNY and CDR2 SVGAGI (reference sequence). The CDR3 consists of 18 residues. The CDR3 sequence: CASSPSTPTGTGAYGYTF. CDR3 nucleotides: TGTGCCAGCAGTCCCTCAACCCCGACCGGGACAGGGGCATATGGCTACACCTTC.

The V gene is TRBV10-2, the J gene TRBJ1-4; tentative D call: TRBD1 (6 bases). The germline gives CDR1 WSHSY, CDR2 SAAADI. The CDR3 runs 14 residues. V shed 2 bases and J shed 6 bases, with 10 bases lying between them. The chain's CDR3 is CASSEAQGHEKLFF. CDR3 nucleotides: TGCGCCAGCAGTGAGGCACAGGGCCATGAAAAACTGTTTTTT.

V gene TRBV19 combines with J gene TRBJ2-7; TRBD1 aligns across 7 bases. CDR3 length: 14 residues. Per the germline V gene, CDR1 is LNHDA and CDR2 is SQIVND (reference sequence). V was clipped by 1 base and J by 3 bases; unmatched bases: 3. Here the CDR3 DNA reads TGTGCCAGTAGTATAGGTCGACAGGGCTACGAGCAGTACTTC. Protein sequence: CASSIGRQGYEQYF.

V and J are TRBV19 and TRBJ1-5; tentatively, D is TRBD1 (5 bases). Germline CDR1 LNHDA, CDR2 SQIVND (reference sequence). Trimming stripped 4 bases from V and 3 bases from J, with 10 bases between. The CDR3 length is 14 residues. CDR3: CASSNTGANQPQHF. The CDR3 bases are TGTGCCAGTAGTAACACAGGCGCCAATCAGCCCCAGCATTTT.

The rearrangement uses TRBV3-1 (or the pseudogene TRBV3-2) and TRBJ2-7; D not resolved. The V end was cut by 5 bases, the J end by 3 bases, with 17 bases between. Germline V gene data show CDR1 as LGHDT and CDR2 as YNNKEL (reference sequence). This CDR3 contains 15 residues. The CDR3 reads CASSAYFLSGYEQYF. The CDR3, as DNA: TGTGCCAGCAGCGCATACTTCCTTTCAGGCTACGAGCAGTACTTC.

The chain recombines TRBV29-1 with TRBJ2-1, with D possibly TRBD1 on 5 matching bases. Germline V gene lookup returns CDR1 SQVTM and CDR2 ANQGSEA. Trimming took off 5 bases at V and 5 bases at J, with 16 bases between the two ends. CDR3 length equals 14 residues. The CDR3 spells CSVRGQRDNNEQFF. DNA of the CDR3: TGCAGCGTTAGGGGCCAGCGCGATAACAATGAGCAGTTCTTC.

The chain recombines TRBV5-1 with TRBJ2-7; a weak D match, TRBD1 (6 bases). The length of the CDR3 is 12 residues. Germline values: CDR1 SGHRS, CDR2 YFSETQ. Trimming took 4 bases from V and 5 from J, leaving 10 bases between them. DNA of the CDR3: TGCGCCAGCAGCCGGGACACTAACGAGCAGTACTTC. This encodes CASSRDTNEQYF.

The chain is built from TRBV7-2 and TRBJ2-7, with D possibly TRBD2 on 6 matching bases. This CDR3 has 15 amino acids. Looked up from germline, CDR1 is SGHTA and CDR2 is FQGNSA. V shed 1 base and J shed 3 bases, with 13 bases lying between them. The DNA of the CDR3 is TGTGCCAGCAGCTTAGTAACGGGAGCGAGCTACGAGCAGTACTTC. Protein product: CASSLVTGASYEQYF.

The chain carries TRBV2 and TRBJ1-2; weak D call: TRBD1 (6 bases). Germline V gives CDR1 SNHLY, CDR2 FYNNEI. This CDR3 is built from 12 residues. The V and J ends lost 7 bases and 3 bases respectively, with 9 bases between them. The CDR3 nucleotides read TGTGCCAGCACCACAGGGTACTATGGCTACACCTTC. Translation: CASTTGYYGYTF.

The chain links TRBV11-2 to TRBJ2-3; maybe TRBD1 (6 bases). Looked up from germline, CDR1 is SGHAT and CDR2 is FQNNGV. V gave up 3 bases and J gave up 5 bases, with 15 bases separating them. This CDR3 has 15 residues. This CDR3 reads CASSFTGPRGDTQYF. In DNA, the CDR3 is TGTGCCAGCAGCTTTACCGGTCCCAGGGGAGATACGCAGTATTTT.

The CDR3 loop reads CASRAQAGEKLFF. The CDR3, as DNA: TGTGCCAGCCGGGCCCAAGCGGGTGAAAAACTGTTTTTT. The chain joins TRBV12-3 or TRBV12-4 to TRBJ1-4; D ambiguous. V gave up 8 bases and J gave up 7 bases, with 14 bases separating them. This CDR3 contains 13 residues.

This clone was seen a single time. The rearrangement uses TRBV3-1 (or the pseudogene TRBV3-2) and TRBJ2-7; 8 bases map to TRBD1. This CDR3 region has 14 residues. Germline CDR1 LGHDT, CDR2 YNNKEL (reference sequence). With 4 bases clipped from V and 3 bases from J, the junction kept 5 bases outside the gene matches. The CDR3 DNA sequence: TGTGCCAGCAGCCCCTGGGACAGGCGCTACGAGCAGTACTTC. It specifies CASSPWDRRYEQYF.